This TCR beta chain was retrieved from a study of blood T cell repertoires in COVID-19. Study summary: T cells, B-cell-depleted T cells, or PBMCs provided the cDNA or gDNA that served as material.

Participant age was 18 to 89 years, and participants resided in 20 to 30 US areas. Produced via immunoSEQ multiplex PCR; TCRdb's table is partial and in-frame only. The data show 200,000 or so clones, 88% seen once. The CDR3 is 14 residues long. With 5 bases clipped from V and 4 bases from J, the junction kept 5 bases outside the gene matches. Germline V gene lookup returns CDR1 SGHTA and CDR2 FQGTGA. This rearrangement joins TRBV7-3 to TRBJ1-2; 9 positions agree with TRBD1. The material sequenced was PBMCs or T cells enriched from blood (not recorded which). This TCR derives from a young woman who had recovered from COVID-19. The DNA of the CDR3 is TGTGCCAGCAGCCCAACAGGGGGCGCCTATGGCTACACCTTC. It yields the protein CASSPTGGAYGYTF.